A selection of T cell receptor beta chains follows, all from one sample in a study of CD8+CD57+ T cells in acquired aplastic anemia. Each CDR3 protein gets one entry after TCRdb re-called the reads with MiXCR. Here the sample spans about 180,000 distinct CDR3 sequences, roughly 63% being singletons. The sequenced sample consisted of sorted CD4+, CD8+, or CD8+CD57+ T cells (not recorded which) from PBMCs. The receptors shown here come from a human donor with aplastic anemia. The CDR3 runs from the conserved cysteine through the conserved F or W. D genes are given only for firm matches. The size of a clone is reported for some rows only, either as once, few or many, or as a class for expanded clones.

V gene	D gene	J gene	clone size	CDR3 DNA	CDR3 protein
TRBV4-1	NA	TRBJ1-2	many	TGCGCCAGCAGCCAAGATAACGTCGGGGCGGTCGAGGGCTACACCTTC	CASSQDNVGAVEGYTF
TRBV6-1	NA	TRBJ2-7	few	TGTGCCAGCAGTCGGGACAACTACGAGCAGTACTTC	CASSRDNYEQYF
TRBV7-2	TRBD1	TRBJ1-2	NA	TGTGCCAGCAGACCTACCGGGACAGGGGGCGATGGCTACACCTTC	CASRPTGTGGDGYTF
TRBV10-3	TRBD1	TRBJ1-2	NA	TGTGCCATCAGTACAGGGGAGCTTAACTATGGCTACACCTTC	CAISTGELNYGYTF
TRBV20-1	NA	TRBJ2-7	NA	TGCAGTGCTAGCGGGACGGACACCTTCGAGCAGTACTTC	CSASGTDTFEQYF
TRBV5-1	NA	TRBJ2-7	many	TGCGCCAGCAGCTTGGACCCCCTACCTGGCGAGCAGTACTTC	CASSLDPLPGEQYF
TRBV2	NA	TRBJ2-7	NA	TGTGCCAGCAGTGAACGGCACAGCAACTCCTACGAGCAGTACTTC	CASSERHSNSYEQYF
TRBV7-9	TRBD1	TRBJ1-2	few	TGTGCCAGCAGCTCGGGGACAGGGTACGATGGCTACACCTTC	CASSSGTGYDGYTF
TRBV20-1	TRBD2	TRBJ2-3	NA	TGCAGTGCTAGGTGGGGACTAGATATCACAGATACGCAGTATTTT	CSARWGLDITDTQYF
TRBV24-1	NA	TRBJ2-2	NA	TGTGCCACCAATAGTGGGGCCGGGGAGCTGTTTTTT	CATNSGAGELFF
TRBV24-1	TRBD1	TRBJ2-1	NA	TGTGCCACCAGTGACCCCGGGACAGGGTACGATGAGCAGTTCTTC	CATSDPGTGYDEQFF
TRBV6-6	NA	TRBJ1-1	NA	TGTGCCAGCAGGGGACTAAGGACAGCAGCTGTTGAAGCTTTCTTT	CASRGLRTAAVEAFF
TRBV20-1	TRBD1	TRBJ1-1	NA	TGCAGTGCCAGGACAGGGGGCGGACGGGGGTCGAAAGCTTTCTTT	CSARTGGGRGSKAFF
TRBV7-2	NA	TRBJ2-2	NA	TGTGCCAGCAGCGTCGAAGTGGGAGGGGAGCTGTTTTTT	CASSVEVGGELFF
TRBV2	TRBD1	TRBJ2-7	NA	TGTGCCAGTAGGCCGGAGACAGGGGCCTACGAGAAGTACTTC	CASRPETGAYEKYF
TRBV7-8	TRBD2	TRBJ2-3	NA	TGTGCCAGCCGCTCGAGCGGGAGCTGGGATACGCAGTATTTT	CASRSSGSWDTQYF
TRBV10-2	NA	TRBJ1-2	NA	TGCGCCAGCAGTGAGTCAACAGAACACTATGGCTACACCTTC	CASSESTEHYGYTF
TRBV27	TRBD1	TRBJ2-7	many	TGTGCCAGCAGTTTAGGGACAGGTGCCCTCTACGAGCAGTACTTC	CASSLGTGALYEQYF
TRBV12-3/TRBV12-4	NA	TRBJ1-1	many	TGTGCCAGCAGTTTAGTGAGGGGGGGAGGGGCAAACACTGAAGCTTTCTTT	CASSLVRGGGANTEAFF
TRBV20-1	TRBD2	TRBJ2-5	NA	TGCAGTGGGACTAGCGATGAGACCCAGTACTTC	CSGTSDETQYF
TRBV11-2	TRBD2	TRBJ2-7	NA	TGTGCCAGCAGCTTTCGAGCGGGGCCCTACGAGCAGTACTTC	CASSFRAGPYEQYF
TRBV29-1	NA	TRBJ1-2	NA	TGCGGCCCAAGGCTTGGGGAGGGAGAACGCGGCTACACCTTC	CGPRLGEGERGYTF
TRBV6-5	NA	TRBJ2-7	NA	TGTGCCAGCAGTTATGGCCAGGGTAGCGAGCAGTACTTC	CASSYGQGSEQYF
TRBV10-3	TRBD1	TRBJ1-2	NA	TGTGCCATCAGCGGGACAGGGGACGGTGGCTACACCTTC	CAISGTGDGGYTF
TRBV7-8	TRBD1	TRBJ1-1	many	TGTGCCAGCAGCTTATACTCGCGACAGGGGGACACTGAAGCTTTCTTT	CASSLYSRQGDTEAFF
TRBV7-8	NA	TRBJ2-1	NA	TGTGCCAGTAGAGACGAGTGGAGCTCCTACAATGAGCAGTTCTTC	CASRDEWSSYNEQFF
TRBV9	NA	TRBJ2-3	NA	TGTGCCAGCAGCGGGACGGTGTCTAGCACAGATACGCAGTATTTT	CASSGTVSSTDTQYF
TRBV7-9	NA	TRBJ2-7	many	TGTGCCAGCAGCTTAGCCCTGTACGAGCAGTACTTC	CASSLALYEQYF
TRBV24-1	NA	TRBJ2-7	NA	TGTGCCACCAGTGGCCGGGAAAACGCCGAGCAGTACTTC	CATSGRENAEQYF
TRBV20-1	NA	TRBJ2-5	NA	TGCAGTGCTAGAGATCGGGGCAGGGGTCTGGGAGAGACCCAGTACTTC	CSARDRGRGLGETQYF
TRBV13	NA	TRBJ1-1	few	TGTGCCAGCAGCGTAGGGGCGTCCCTGGAGACTGAAGCTTTCTTT	CASSVGASLETEAFF
TRBV12-3/TRBV12-4	NA	TRBJ2-7	many	TGTGCCAGCAGTTCGGGACACCTATACGAGCAGTACTTC	CASSSGHLYEQYF
TRBV7-2	NA	TRBJ1-2	NA	TGTGCCAGCAGCTCCCGGGGAGGGGGGGATGGCTACACCTTC	CASSSRGGGDGYTF
TRBV20-1	NA	TRBJ2-3	NA	TGCAGTGCTACCGCGGGCACAGATACGCAGTATTTT	CSATAGTDTQYF
TRBV5-1	NA	TRBJ2-3	NA	TGTGCCGCCGGGGATACGCAGTATTTT	CAAGDTQYF
TRBV19	NA	TRBJ1-2	many	TGTGCCAGTAGTATCTTTGTAGAATTCCTCTATGGCTACACCTTC	CASSIFVEFLYGYTF
TRBV10-3	TRBD1	TRBJ1-1	many	TGTGCCATCAGAGACAGGGGAGATGGTGAAGCTTTCTTT	CAIRDRGDGEAFF
TRBV7-9	NA	TRBJ2-7	NA	TGTGCCACGCTGCGCGGGTACGAGCAGTACTTC	CATLRGYEQYF
TRBV7-9	TRBD2	TRBJ2-3	NA	TGTGCCAGCAGCTTAGGAGCGGGAGCAGATACGCAGTATTTT	CASSLGAGADTQYF
TRBV5-1	NA	TRBJ1-2	NA	TGCGCCAGCCAGGGGCAGGGAGAGGGCTACACCTTC	CASQGQGEGYTF
TRBV20-1	NA	TRBJ2-3	many	TGCAGTGCTCTACCCTTGGCCACAGATACGCAGTATTTT	CSALPLATDTQYF
TRBV20-1	NA	TRBJ2-1	NA	TGCAGTGCTAGACCCGCGGGCGCCCCCGTTGCCAATGAGCAGTTCTTC	CSARPAGAPVANEQFF
TRBV20-1	NA	TRBJ2-7	few	TGCAGTGCACGAAGGGCACTCTACGAGCAGTACTTC	CSARRALYEQYF
TRBV24-1	NA	TRBJ2-7	NA	TGTGCCACCAGTGATTTGTTGGGTGGCGGAGCCTACGAGCAGTACTTC	CATSDLLGGGAYEQYF
TRBV25-1	NA	TRBJ1-6	few	TGTGCCAGCAGTGAATGGGGGGAGTCTTACTCACCCCTCCACTTT	CASSEWGESYSPLHF
TRBV7-3	TRBD1	TRBJ2-7	once	TGTGCCAGCAGCTTCTCTCCGGGACAGGGAGGCGAGCAGTACTTC	CASSFSPGQGGEQYF
TRBV20-1	NA	TRBJ2-3	NA	TGCAGTGCTAGGGACGGCAGAGATACGCAGTATTTT	CSARDGRDTQYF
TRBV19	NA	TRBJ2-7	NA	TGTGCCAGTACGCAGGGGAACGAGCAGTACTTC	CASTQGNEQYF
TRBV5-1	NA	TRBJ2-7	few	TGCGCCAGCAGCTTGGCGGGCAGGGACTACGAGCAGTACTTC	CASSLAGRDYEQYF
TRBV24-1	TRBD1	TRBJ2-7	NA	TGTGCCACCAGTGGAGCGGGACAGGGTATCTACGAGCAGTACTTC	CATSGAGQGIYEQYF
TRBV7-6	NA	TRBJ2-7	NA	TGTGCCAGCAGCCGGGACATTCCCTACGAGCAGTACTTC	CASSRDIPYEQYF
TRBV20-1	NA	TRBJ2-1	NA	TGCAGTGCTCCGAACCCGGGAACTAGCTCGGATGAGCAGTTCTTC	CSAPNPGTSSDEQFF
TRBV9	TRBD1	TRBJ1-6	NA	TGTGCCAGCTCCCCAGGGGGGAGTCGGGATTCACCCCTCCACTTT	CASSPGGSRDSPLHF
TRBV4-3	NA	TRBJ2-7	NA	TGCGCCAGCAGCCCCCGGGGCAGATACGAGCAGTACTTC	CASSPRGRYEQYF
TRBV20-1	NA	TRBJ2-7	NA	TGCGGTGCACATAGTCGTGCTGACGAGCAGTACTTC	CGAHSRADEQYF
TRBV15	TRBD2	TRBJ2-3	NA	TGTGCCACCAGCAGGGAGGGGACTAGCGGGGGCGATACGCAGTATTTT	CATSREGTSGGDTQYF
TRBV20-1	NA	TRBJ2-3	NA	TGCAGTGCTAGTCCAGGGATGGCAGATACGCAGTATTTT	CSASPGMADTQYF
TRBV5-1	TRBD2	TRBJ2-7	NA	TGCGCCAGCAGCTTAGCGGGGCGTGGGTACGAGCAGTACTTC	CASSLAGRGYEQYF